One sample yielded the 9 T cell receptor beta chains listed below, sequenced in a study of cytomegalovirus exposure and HLA in healthy donors. In the PCR, 60 Vbeta and 13 Jbeta primers were used. The method was immunoSEQ multiplex PCR; TCRdb's version includes in-frame clones alone and lacks a portion of them. The sample lists roughly 180,000 clones; approximately 84% were seen once. Sequenced material: PBMCs. Receptors originate from a female donor in good health and CMV-seronegative.

The rearrangement uses TRBV28 and TRBJ1-1, with D possibly matching TRBD1 (5 bases). V was clipped by 4 bases and J by 1 base, with 13 bases between them. Germline CDR1 and CDR2: MDHEN and SYDVKM. This CDR3 contains 15 residues. As DNA, the CDR3 is TGTGCCAGCAGTTACAGGCGGACCAAGAACACTGAAGCTTTCTTT. It yields the protein CASSYRRTKNTEAFF.

CDR3 in amino acids: CAWSVAQGDNSPLHF. CDR3 sequence (DNA): TGTGCCTGGAGTGTGGCACAGGGGGATAATTCACCCCTCCACTTT. V and J are TRBV30 and TRBJ1-6; 8 bases are shared with TRBD1. The CDR3 contains 15 residues. Germline assignment: CDR1 GTSNPN and CDR2 SVGIG (reference sequence). V was clipped by 0 bases and J by 5 bases; unmatched bases: 3.

The rearrangement joins TRBV5-1 to TRBJ1-2; a possible D gene is TRBD1 (5 bases). V lost 0 bases, J lost 7 bases, and 10 bases lay in between. CDR3 length: 13 residues. The germline gives CDR1 SGHRS, CDR2 YFSETQ. CDR3 sequence: CASSLVSGFGYTF. CDR3 bases: TGCGCCAGCAGCTTGGTGTCAGGGTTTGGCTACACCTTC.

V is TRBV9 and J is TRBJ2-3; TRBD2 aligns across 12 bases. The germline V gene encodes CDR1 SGDLS and CDR2 YYNGEE. This CDR3 contains 16 residues. The V and J ends lost 3 bases and 4 bases, in that order; junction bases with no gene match: 6. As DNA, the CDR3 is TGTGCCAGCAGCGCAACTAGCGGGGGGTACTCAGATACGCAGTATTTT. Its protein product is CASSATSGGYSDTQYF.

The chain is built from TRBV4-1 and TRBJ1-6, with unresolved D. This CDR3 has 17 residues. V dropped 4 bases and J dropped 0 bases, with 13 bases sitting between them. Looked up from germline, CDR1 is MGHRA and CDR2 is YSYEKL. The CDR3 is CASSPSQAGSYNSPLHF. CDR3 in DNA: TGCGCCAGCAGCCCCTCCCAGGCGGGCTCCTATAATTCACCCCTCCACTTT.

The chain is built from TRBV18 and TRBJ2-4, with a tentative D call TRBD2 (6 bases). The germline gives CDR1 KGHSH, CDR2 LQKENI. The CDR3 consists of 16 residues. The V end lost 5 bases, the J end lost 0 bases, and 14 bases lay between the germline ends. Here the CDR3 reads CASSGGLHLAKNIQYF. DNA for the CDR3: TGTGCCAGCTCAGGGGGACTCCACCTAGCCAAAAACATTCAGTACTTC.

This clone has only a few counts. J is TRBJ2-6 and V is TRBV30; D is unclear. From germline, CDR1 is GTSNPN and CDR2 SVGIG (reference sequence). V was shortened by 2 bases and J by 1 base, with 6 bases between the two germline ends. This CDR3 is 14 amino acids long. The CDR3 DNA follows: TGTGCCTGGAGTCGCGATTCTGGGGCCAACGTCCTGACTTTC. As protein: CAWSRDSGANVLTF.

J is TRBJ2-7 and V is TRBV7-2; 8 nucleotides match TRBD2. V was clipped by 1 base and J by 13 bases; unmatched bases: 9. The CDR3 has 13 amino acids. Germline CDR1 is SGHTA and CDR2 is FQGNSA. The CDR3 coding sequence is TGTGCCAGCAGCTTAGGCTTGAGCGGGAGTCATTACTTC. This encodes CASSLGLSGSHYF.

The chain couples TRBV19 to TRBJ1-1; D is unclear. The CDR3 has 14 amino acids. Trimming shortened V by 3 bases and J by 0 bases, and 8 bases separated the two germline ends. Germline values: CDR1 LNHDA, CDR2 SQIVND (reference sequence). The CDR3 bases are TGTGCCAGTAGTATTTCACTAATGAACACTGAAGCTTTCTTT. Residues: CASSISLMNTEAFF.